Following are 28 T cell receptor beta chains from one sample sequenced in a study of blood T cell repertoires in COVID-19. Libraries were prepared by immunoSEQ multiplex PCR; TCRdb keeps only in-frame clonotypes and omits some of them. This sample has about 300,000 clones, with nearly 90% found just once. Sequencing was performed on PBMCs or T cells enriched from blood (not recorded which). The receptors were gathered from a woman aged 45-65 years who had been exposed to COVID-19.

This rearrangement joins TRBV6-5 to TRBJ2-7, with a tentative D call TRBD2 (7 bases). The V gene's germline CDR1 is MNHEY and CDR2 SVGAGI. Trimming pared 7 bases from V and 1 base from J, leaving 11 bases between. The CDR3 length is 13 residues. Here the CDR3 reads CASKGGGSYEQYF. CDR3 nucleotide sequence: TGTGCCAGCAAGGGGGGGGGTTCCTACGAGCAGTACTTC.

This chain links TRBV10-3 with TRBJ2-3; D gene uncertain. The CDR3 is 13 residues long. Germline V gives CDR1 ENHRY, CDR2 SYGVKD. Trimming removed 7 bases at V and 6 bases at J, with 14 bases between. The chain's CDR3 is CAITDTPQDTQYF. The CDR3 DNA reads as TGTGCCATCACCGACACACCACAGGATACGCAGTATTTT.

This sequence joins TRBV6-5 and TRBJ2-1; 9 nucleotides align to TRBD1. The junction had 7 bases not matched to a gene; V was cut back by 6 bases and J by 4 bases. Germline V CDR1 and CDR2: MNHEY, SVGAGI. This CDR3 contains 15 residues. This chain's CDR3 is CASSRGTGRYNEQFF. The CDR3 coding sequence is TGTGCCAGCAGCCGAGGGACAGGGAGGTACAATGAGCAGTTCTTC.

The rearrangement joins TRBV5-1 to TRBJ1-2; D possibly corresponds to TRBD1 (6 bases). This CDR3 is built from 15 residues. Trimming stripped 5 bases from V and 5 bases from J, with 19 bases between. Germline V gene sequence: CDR1 SGHRS, CDR2 YFSETQ. CDR3 DNA sequence: TGCGCCAGCAGTCGAACCAGGGGAGATTCGTATGGCTACACCTTC. Translated: CASSRTRGDSYGYTF. Based on the CDR3 plus reference TRBV5-1 and TRBJ1-2, the full variable domain is KAGVTQTPRYLIKTRGQQVTLSCSPISGHRSVSWYQQTPGQGLQFLFEYFSETQRNKGNFPGRFSGRQFSNSRSEMNVSTLELGDSALYLCASSRTRGDSYGYTFGSGTRLTVV.

The chain couples TRBV15 to TRBJ1-5, with unresolved D. Germline CDR1 LNHNV, CDR2 YYDKDF (reference sequence). This CDR3 spans 14 amino acids. V was cut by 0 bases and J by 3 bases, with 6 bases left in between. CDR3 coding DNA: TGTGCCACCAGCAGAGATCTCGTCAATCAGCCCCAGCATTTT. It translates to CATSRDLVNQPQHF.

This chain uses TRBV6-5 with TRBJ2-1; 10 nucleotides match TRBD2. With 4 bases clipped from V and 3 bases from J, the junction kept 6 bases outside the gene matches. CDR1 MNHEY and CDR2 SVGAGI come from the germline V gene. The CDR3 length is 16 residues. The CDR3 region has the DNA TGTGCCAGCAGTTCCAGTAGCGGGGGGAGCTACAATGAGCAGTTCTTC. Its protein product is CASSSSSGGSYNEQFF.

The J gene is TRBJ1-2, the V gene TRBV24-1, with TRBD1 matching 7 bases. V lost 2 bases and J lost 7; bases outside the gene matches: 12. Germline CDR1 KGHDR, CDR2 SFDVKD. This CDR3 has 16 amino acids. The CDR3 reads CATSDSRQGESGGYTF. For the CDR3, the DNA is TGTGCCACCAGTGATTCGAGACAGGGAGAATCGGGTGGCTACACCTTC.

The rearrangement uses TRBV21-1 and TRBJ1-5; the table names TRBD1, a call not compared with the DNA. TRBV21-1 is described as a pseudogene. The CDR3 loop spans 18 amino acids. Here the CDR3 reads CASSDKKGDRGGNQPQHF. CDR3 nucleotide sequence: TGTGCCAGCAGCGACAAAAAGGGGGACAGGGGAGGCAATCAGCCCCAGCATTTT.

The chain recombines TRBV3-1 (or the pseudogene TRBV3-2) with TRBJ1-2; 8 positions match TRBD1. CDR3 length: 15 amino acids. Germline trimming cut 4 bases from V and 1 base from J; bases unmatched to any gene: 5. In germline, CDR1 is LGHDT, CDR2 YNNKEL (reference sequence). The CDR3 protein is CASSRQGFGNYGYTF. CDR3 nucleotide sequence: TGTGCCAGCAGCCGACAGGGGTTTGGTAACTATGGCTACACCTTC.

This clone was detected only once. The rearrangement uses TRBV7-2 and TRBJ1-3, with D maybe TRBD1 (5 bases). The CDR3 is 15 residues long. Trimming removed 1 base from V and 2 bases from J, with 9 bases in between. Germline V gene sequence: CDR1 SGHTA, CDR2 FQGNSA. In nucleotides, the CDR3 is TGTGCCAGCAGCTTAGTAGGGGATACTGGAAACACCATATATTTT. The encoded protein is CASSLVGDTGNTIYF.

The rearrangement joins TRBV25-1 to TRBJ1-2; the match to TRBD1 covers 8 bases. V shed 6 bases and J 8 bases; nucleotides not matched to a gene: 8. The germline V gene encodes CDR1 MGHDK and CDR2 SYGVNS. The CDR3 consists of 13 residues. CDR3 residues: CASSGDRQRGYTF. CDR3 coding DNA: TGTGCCAGCAGCGGGGACAGGCAGCGAGGCTACACCTTC.

The gene calls are TRBV24-1 and TRBJ2-3, with 7 nucleotides matching TRBD2. The germline V gene has CDR1 KGHDR and CDR2 SFDVKD. Trimming cost V 4 bases and J 3 bases; bases outside gene matches: 3. The CDR3 is made up of 14 amino acids. CDR3 DNA: TGTGCCACCAGTGACCGGGGGGTAACAGATACGCAGTATTTT. Encoded protein: CATSDRGVTDTQYF.

The chain employs TRBV15 and TRBJ1-1; the D gene is possibly TRBD1 (5 bases). Germline-derived CDR1 and CDR2 are LNHNV and YYDKDF (reference sequence). The CDR3 has 11 amino acids. V lost 5 bases and J 10 bases, leaving 11 bases between the germline ends. CDR3 bases: TGTGCCACCAGCGGCTGGGGGGTAGCTTTCTTT. Protein sequence: CATSGWGVAFF.

This rearrangement joins TRBV6-5 to TRBJ2-7, with D uncertain. Germline CDR1 is MNHEY and CDR2 is SVGAGI. This CDR3 spans 15 amino acids. Trimming pared 0 bases from V and 0 bases from J, leaving 9 bases between. The CDR3 coding sequence is TGTGCCAGCAGTTACTCGATTGGGCCCTCCTACGAGCAGTACTTC. This codes for CASSYSIGPSYEQYF.

This chain links TRBV28 with TRBJ2-2; no clear D gene. The V and J ends lost 3 bases and 1 base respectively, with 12 bases between them. The CDR3 has 16 amino acids. Germline V CDR1 and CDR2: MDHEN, SYDVKM. The CDR3 nucleotides are TGTGCCAGCAGTTTTTCCTGGCAGGAGAACACCGGGGAGCTGTTTTTT. This sequence encodes CASSFSWQENTGELFF.

V usage is TRBV6-1 and J usage is TRBJ1-6, with a tentative D call TRBD1 (6 bases). The CDR3 length is 15 residues. Germline V gene sequence: CDR1 MNHNS, CDR2 SASEGT. Trimming took 2 bases from V and 7 from J, leaving 12 bases between them. The CDR3 here is CASSERGHTNSPLHF. The CDR3 DNA follows: TGTGCCAGCAGTGAACGGGGACACACGAATTCACCCCTCCACTTT.

CDR3 region: CASSLSGGAETQYF. The CDR3 DNA reads as TGTGCCAGCAGTTTATCCGGTGGGGCAGAGACCCAGTACTTC. The chain combines TRBV28 with TRBJ2-5; perhaps TRBD1 as D (5 bases). Trimming stripped 1 base from V and 4 bases from J, with 10 bases between. Germline V gene lookup returns CDR1 MDHEN and CDR2 SYDVKM. This CDR3 comprises 14 residues.

The V and J genes are TRBV5-1 and TRBJ2-7; 7 nucleotides line up with TRBD2. V lost 0 bases, J lost 2 bases, and 8 bases stayed unmatched. The CDR3 is 16 amino acids. Germline lookup yields CDR1 SGHRS and CDR2 YFSETQ. The CDR3 sequence: CASSLGQRGGTYEQYF. The CDR3 DNA reads TGCGCCAGCAGCTTGGGTCAGCGGGGAGGAACCTACGAGCAGTACTTC.

The chain links TRBV7-2 to TRBJ2-7, with 8 bases aligning to TRBD1. CDR1 is SGHTA and CDR2 is FQGNSA in the germline V gene. The CDR3 sequence is 14 residues long. With V trimmed by 5 bases and J by 3 bases, 6 bases remained unmatched. CDR3 region: CASSVAGTGYEQYF. The CDR3 DNA sequence: TGTGCCAGCAGCGTCGCCGGGACAGGCTACGAGCAGTACTTC. Filled out from reference TRBV7-2 and TRBJ2-7, the complete variable domain reads GAGVSQSPSNKVTEKGKDVELRCDPISGHTALYWYRQSLGQGLEFLIYFQGNSAPDKSGLPSDRFSAERTGGSVSTLTIQRTQQEDSAVYLCASSVAGTGYEQYFGPGTRLTVT.

The genes are TRBV9 and TRBJ2-2, with a weak D call TRBD1 (5 bases). CDR1 and CDR2 (germline): SGDLS, YYNGEE. V dropped 0 bases and J dropped 2 bases, with 11 bases sitting between them. The CDR3 extends over 16 amino acids. CDR3 coding DNA: TGTGCCAGCAGCGTAGATGGGGCCCCAAACACCGGGGAGCTGTTTTTT. Translating it yields CASSVDGAPNTGELFF.

The chain joins TRBV9 to TRBJ2-4; weak D call: TRBD2 (7 bases). V gave up 0 bases and J gave up 9 bases, with 25 bases separating them. The CDR3 length is 18 residues. Germline CDR1 and CDR2: SGDLS and YYNGEE. The CDR3 spells CASSVATGAGGLGIIQYF. Here the CDR3 DNA reads TGTGCCAGCAGCGTAGCTACGGGGGCCGGGGGGCTCGGGATCATTCAGTACTTC.

The chain combines TRBV7-2 with TRBJ1-3; perhaps TRBD1 as D (5 bases). Trimming left V 1 base short and J 1 base short, with 14 bases between. Germline V gives CDR1 SGHTA, CDR2 FQGNSA. The CDR3 is 17 residues long. CDR3 sequence: CASSLVPGLESGNTIYF. The CDR3 DNA follows: TGTGCCAGCAGCTTAGTGCCGGGACTAGAATCTGGAAACACCATATATTTT.

The chain links TRBV24-1 to TRBJ2-1; TRBD1 matches at 7 bases. CDR3 length: 12 amino acids. CDR1 and CDR2 from the germline V gene are KGHDR and SFDVKD. The V gene end was trimmed by 10 bases and the J gene end by 4 bases; junction bases not matched to a gene: 3. CDR3 coding DNA: TGTGCCACATCGACAGGGTACAATGAGCAGTTCTTC. This gives the protein CATSTGYNEQFF.

This clone appeared once. CDR3 coding DNA: TGCGCCAGCAGCTTGAGGTCAGGGACAACACGCCAGAACACTGAAGCTTTCTTT. Protein: CASSLRSGTTRQNTEAFF. This rearrangement joins TRBV5-1 to TRBJ1-1; a possible D gene is TRBD1 (6 bases). The CDR3 spans 18 residues. Trimming removed 1 base at V and 1 base at J, with 20 bases between. The V gene's germline CDR1 is SGHRS and CDR2 YFSETQ.

Here the CDR3 DNA reads TGCGCCAGCAGCTTGACATCGGGGGGGACTCGGAATGAGCAGTTCTTC. Its translation is CASSLTSGGTRNEQFF. The V call is TRBV5-1, the J call TRBJ2-1, with 8 positions matching TRBD2. Trimming removed 1 base from V and 7 bases from J; junction bases left unmatched: 10. The germline CDR1 and CDR2 sequences are SGHRS and YFSETQ. The CDR3 contains 16 residues.

The V and J genes are TRBV5-4 and TRBJ1-1, with TRBD1 as a possible D gene (6 bases). Per the germline V gene, CDR1 is SGHNT and CDR2 is YYREEE (reference sequence). Trimming shortened V by 3 bases and J by 5 bases, and 23 bases separated the two germline ends. This CDR3 comprises 17 residues. CDR3 loop: CASSSQRSDQGRTEAFF. CDR3 bases: TGTGCCAGCAGCTCCCAACGGTCCGACCAGGGGCGGACTGAAGCTTTCTTT.

This chain joins TRBV4-1 and TRBJ2-1; TRBD2 matches 9 bases. This CDR3 comprises 15 residues. J gave up 4 bases and V 1 base, and 2 bases lay outside the gene matches. Germline assignment: CDR1 MGHRA and CDR2 YSYEKL. The CDR3 reads CASSQGRGGYNEQFF. CDR3 sequence (DNA): TGCGCCAGCAGCCAAGGGCGGGGGGGATACAATGAGCAGTTCTTC.

Only one count was recorded for this clone. The chain has TRBV11-1 and TRBJ1-3; TRBD1 matches 7 bases. V shed 5 bases, J shed 2 bases, and the junction held 3 bases outside the gene matches. Germline CDR1 reads SGHAT; CDR2 reads FQDESV (reference sequence). The length of the CDR3 is 14 residues. The CDR3 DNA reads as TGTGCCAGCAGCCGTGACAGGGCTGGAAACACCATATATTTT. It encodes CASSRDRAGNTIYF.